These T cell receptor beta chains were read from a single sample in a study of beta chain features in type 1 diabetes. Generated by immunoSEQ multiplex PCR, the TCRdb table keeps only in-frame clones and is missing some. The sample has 150,000 to 200,000 clones, just over 9% seen once. The sample was central memory CD4+ T cells from blood. The receptors shown here come from a woman aged 18-29 years in good health. CDR3s include the opening cysteine and the closing phenylalanine or tryptophan. Each record gives: V gene, clone size, CDR3 length, D gene, J gene, CDR3 DNA, CDR3 protein. The D gene is left open where the match is weak. Clone size is shown for a subset of rows, as once, few, many or a class of expanded clone.

v_gene: TRBV29-1; abundance: NA; len: 16; d_gene: NA; j_gene: TRBJ1-3; CDR3nt: TGCAGCGCCGAATGGTGGGGCGGACACTCTGGAAACACCATATATTTT; CDR3aa: CSAEWWGGHSGNTIYF
v_gene: TRBV25-1; abundance: NA; len: 12; d_gene: NA; j_gene: TRBJ2-1; CDR3nt: TGTGCCAGCAGTCCCCAGTACAATGAGCAGTTCTTC; CDR3aa: CASSPQYNEQFF
v_gene: TRBV2; abundance: NA; len: 15; d_gene: TRBD1; j_gene: TRBJ2-1; CDR3nt: TGTGCCAGCAGTGAGGACAGGGCAGCGAACAATGAGCAGTTCTTC; CDR3aa: CASSEDRAANNEQFF
v_gene: TRBV30; abundance: few; len: 14; d_gene: NA; j_gene: TRBJ1-4; CDR3nt: TGTGCCTGGAGTGTACAGATAACTAATGAAAAACTGTTTTTT; CDR3aa: CAWSVQITNEKLFF
v_gene: TRBV11-2; abundance: NA; len: 16; d_gene: NA; j_gene: TRBJ1-2; CDR3nt: TGTGCCAGCAGCTTAGATCTGGGCAGGGTTGGCTATGGCTACACCTTC; CDR3aa: CASSLDLGRVGYGYTF
v_gene: TRBV13; abundance: NA; len: 17; d_gene: NA; j_gene: TRBJ2-3; CDR3nt: TGTGCCAGCAGCCCCAGACGGGGGGTGGGGGCCACAGATACGCAGTATTTT; CDR3aa: CASSPRRGVGATDTQYF
v_gene: TRBV5-1; abundance: NA; len: 14; d_gene: NA; j_gene: TRBJ2-5; CDR3nt: TGCGCCAGCAGCTTGGGTCAGGGTGGGGAGACCCAGTACTTC; CDR3aa: CASSLGQGGETQYF
v_gene: TRBV21-1; abundance: NA; len: 17; d_gene: NA; j_gene: TRBJ2-1; CDR3nt: TGTGCCAGCAGCAAAGTAGGCGGGAGCCCTCCCTACAATGAGCAGTTCTTC; CDR3aa: CASSKVGGSPPYNEQFF
v_gene: TRBV19; abundance: many; len: 12; d_gene: NA; j_gene: TRBJ1-4; CDR3nt: TGTGCCAGTAGTCGAGGTTGGGAAAAACTGTTTTTT; CDR3aa: CASSRGWEKLFF
v_gene: TRBV7-9; abundance: few; len: 16; d_gene: TRBD1; j_gene: TRBJ2-4; CDR3nt: TGTGCCAGCAGCCCGAGACAGGGGTGGTCCAAAAACATTCAGTACTTC; CDR3aa: CASSPRQGWSKNIQYF
v_gene: TRBV4-3; abundance: once; len: 17; d_gene: NA; j_gene: TRBJ2-5; CDR3nt: TGCGCCAGCAGCCAAGACCTAGGGCAGGGTTGGTCGGAGACCCAGTACTTC; CDR3aa: CASSQDLGQGWSETQYF
v_gene: TRBV30; abundance: NA; len: 14; d_gene: NA; j_gene: TRBJ1-1; CDR3nt: TGTGCCTGGACTGGTCAGGGCTGGAACACTGAAGCTTTCTTT; CDR3aa: CAWTGQGWNTEAFF
v_gene: TRBV9; abundance: NA; len: 17; d_gene: NA; j_gene: TRBJ2-3; CDR3nt: NA; CDR3aa: CASSVGPGTSGGEGRYF
v_gene: TRBV29-1; abundance: few; len: 16; d_gene: NA; j_gene: TRBJ1-1; CDR3nt: TGCAGCGTTACAACCCCGACCCCTCAGGCCAGCACTGAAGCTTTCTTT; CDR3aa: CSVTTPTPQASTEAFF